This entry features one T cell receptor (beta chain) sequence. This sample was taken from a study of blood T cell repertoires in COVID-19. Study-level information: There were acute and convalescent COVID-19 samples, and they came from the United States, Italy and Spain. Nucleic acid was either cDNA or gDNA, and it came from T cells, B-cell-depleted T cells, or PBMCs.

As originally analysed: Amplifying reference gene primers gave estimates of nucleated cell counts. This table comes from immunoSEQ multiplex PCR, and its TCRdb copy is limited to in-frame clones, with some not included. V and J calls and clone size are those listed in that table; D and trimming were worked out from the DNA. The table includes 300,000 to 450,000 clones, around 90% detected once. V lost 2 bases and J 0 bases, leaving 11 bases between the germline ends. The CDR3 spans 16 residues. In germline, CDR1 is MDHEN, CDR2 SYDVKM. This chain links TRBV28 with TRBJ1-5, with D perhaps TRBD1 (6 bases). This TCR was recovered from a human donor in a cohort sampled during active COVID-19. Source material: peripheral blood. The CDR3 bases are TGTGCCAGCAGTTTAGCAGGGGTGTATAGCAATCAGCCCCAGCATTTT. Encoded protein: CASSLAGVYSNQPQHF.